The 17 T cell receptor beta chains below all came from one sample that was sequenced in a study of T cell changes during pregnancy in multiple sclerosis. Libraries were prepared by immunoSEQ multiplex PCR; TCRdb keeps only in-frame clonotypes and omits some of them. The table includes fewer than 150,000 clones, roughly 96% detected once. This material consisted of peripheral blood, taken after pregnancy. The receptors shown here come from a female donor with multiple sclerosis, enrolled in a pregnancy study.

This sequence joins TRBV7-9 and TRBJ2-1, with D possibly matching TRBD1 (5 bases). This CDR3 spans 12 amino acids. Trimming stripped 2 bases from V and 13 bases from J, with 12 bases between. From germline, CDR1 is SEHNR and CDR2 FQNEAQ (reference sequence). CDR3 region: CASSLIGQGQFF. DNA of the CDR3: TGTGCCAGCAGCTTAATCGGCCAGGGACAGTTCTTC.

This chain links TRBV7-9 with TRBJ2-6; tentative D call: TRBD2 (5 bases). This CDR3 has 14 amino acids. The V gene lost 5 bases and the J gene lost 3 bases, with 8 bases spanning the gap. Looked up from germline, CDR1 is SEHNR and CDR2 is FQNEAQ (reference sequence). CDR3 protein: CASSEAGGANVLTF. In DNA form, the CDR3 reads TGTGCCAGCAGCGAGGCGGGTGGGGCCAACGTCCTGACTTTC.

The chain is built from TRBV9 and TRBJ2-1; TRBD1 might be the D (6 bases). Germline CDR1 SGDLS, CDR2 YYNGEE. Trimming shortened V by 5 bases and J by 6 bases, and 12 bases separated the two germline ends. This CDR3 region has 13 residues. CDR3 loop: CASSEGVGNEQFF. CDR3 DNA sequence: TGTGCCAGCAGTGAGGGGGTAGGCAATGAGCAGTTCTTC.

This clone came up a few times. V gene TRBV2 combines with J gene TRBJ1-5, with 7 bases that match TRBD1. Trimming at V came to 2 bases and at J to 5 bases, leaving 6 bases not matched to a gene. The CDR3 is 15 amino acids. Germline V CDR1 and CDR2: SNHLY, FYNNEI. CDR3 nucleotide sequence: TGTGCCAGCAGTGAACAGACAGGGAGAGATCAGCCCCAGCATTTT. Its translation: CASSEQTGRDQPQHF.

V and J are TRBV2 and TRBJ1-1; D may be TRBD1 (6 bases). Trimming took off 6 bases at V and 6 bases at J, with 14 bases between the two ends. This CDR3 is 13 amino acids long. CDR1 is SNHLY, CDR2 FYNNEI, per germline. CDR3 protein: CASRIRDIAEAFF. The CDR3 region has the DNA TGTGCCAGCAGGATACGGGACATTGCTGAAGCTTTCTTT.

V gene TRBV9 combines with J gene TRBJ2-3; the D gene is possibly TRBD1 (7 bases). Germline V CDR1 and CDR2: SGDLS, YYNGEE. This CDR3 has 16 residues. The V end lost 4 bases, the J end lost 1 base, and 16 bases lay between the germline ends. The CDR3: CASSPGGRSRTDTQYF. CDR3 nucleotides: TGTGCCAGCAGCCCAGGGGGGAGATCGCGCACAGATACGCAGTATTTT.

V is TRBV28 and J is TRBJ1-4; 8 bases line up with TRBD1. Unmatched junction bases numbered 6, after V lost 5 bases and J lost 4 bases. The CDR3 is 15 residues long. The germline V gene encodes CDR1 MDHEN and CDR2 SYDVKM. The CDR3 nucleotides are TGTGCCAGCAGTGCCGGGACAGGATTTAATGAAAAACTGTTTTTT. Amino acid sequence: CASSAGTGFNEKLFF.

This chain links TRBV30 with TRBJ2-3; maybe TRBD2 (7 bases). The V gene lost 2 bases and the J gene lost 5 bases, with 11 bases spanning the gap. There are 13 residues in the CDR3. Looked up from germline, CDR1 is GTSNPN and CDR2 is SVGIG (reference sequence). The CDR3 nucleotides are TGTGCCTGGAGTAAGGGGGGGAAAGATACGCAGTATTTT. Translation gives CAWSKGGKDTQYF.

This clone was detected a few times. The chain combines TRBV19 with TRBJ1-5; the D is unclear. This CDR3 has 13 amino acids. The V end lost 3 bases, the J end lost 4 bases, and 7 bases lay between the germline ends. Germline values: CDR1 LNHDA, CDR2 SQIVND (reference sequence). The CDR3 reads CASSMRRNQPQHF. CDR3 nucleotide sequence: TGTGCCAGTAGTATGAGGAGAAATCAGCCCCAGCATTTT.

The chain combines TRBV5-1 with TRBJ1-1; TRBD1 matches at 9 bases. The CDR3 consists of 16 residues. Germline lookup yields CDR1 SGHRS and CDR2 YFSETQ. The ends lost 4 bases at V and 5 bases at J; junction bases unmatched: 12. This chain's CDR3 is CASSHQSDRGRTEAFF. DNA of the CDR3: TGCGCCAGCAGCCATCAGTCCGACAGGGGGAGGACTGAAGCTTTCTTT.

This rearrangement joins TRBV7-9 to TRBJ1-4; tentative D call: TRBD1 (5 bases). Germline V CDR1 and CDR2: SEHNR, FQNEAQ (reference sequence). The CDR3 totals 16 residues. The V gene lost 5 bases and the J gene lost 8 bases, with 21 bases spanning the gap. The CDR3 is CASSRILRGPREKLFF. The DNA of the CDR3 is TGTGCCAGCAGCCGAATATTAAGGGGCCCCAGGGAAAAACTGTTTTTT.

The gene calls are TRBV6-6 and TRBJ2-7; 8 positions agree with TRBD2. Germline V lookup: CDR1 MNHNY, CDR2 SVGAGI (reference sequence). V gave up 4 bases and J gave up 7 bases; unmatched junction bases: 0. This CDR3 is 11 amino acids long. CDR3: CASSSGGEQYF. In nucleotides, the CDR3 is TGTGCCAGCAGTTCGGGAGGGGAGCAGTACTTC.

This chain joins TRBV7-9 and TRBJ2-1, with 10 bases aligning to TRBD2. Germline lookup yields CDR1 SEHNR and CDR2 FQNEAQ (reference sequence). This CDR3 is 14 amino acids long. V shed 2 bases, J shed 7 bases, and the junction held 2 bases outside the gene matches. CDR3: CASSLSSGRNEQFF. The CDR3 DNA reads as TGTGCCAGCAGCTTATCTAGCGGGAGAAATGAGCAGTTCTTC.

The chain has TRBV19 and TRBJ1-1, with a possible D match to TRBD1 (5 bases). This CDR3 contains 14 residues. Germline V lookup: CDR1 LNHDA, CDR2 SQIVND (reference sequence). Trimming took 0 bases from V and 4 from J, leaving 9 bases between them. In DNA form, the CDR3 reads TGTGCCAGTAGTATAGAGCCAGGGTTCACTGAAGCTTTCTTT. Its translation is CASSIEPGFTEAFF. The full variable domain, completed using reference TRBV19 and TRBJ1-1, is DGGITQSPKYLFRKEGQNVTLSCEQNLNHDAMYWYRQDPGQGLRLIYYSQIVNDFQKGDIAEGYSVSREKKESFPLTVTSAQKNPTAFYLCASSIEPGFTEAFFGQGTRLTVV.

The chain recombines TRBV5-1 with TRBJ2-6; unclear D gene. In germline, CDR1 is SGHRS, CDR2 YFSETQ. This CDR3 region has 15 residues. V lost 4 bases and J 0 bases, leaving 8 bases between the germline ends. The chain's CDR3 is CASSLRFSGANVLTF. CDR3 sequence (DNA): TGCGCCAGCAGCCTGCGGTTCTCTGGGGCCAACGTCCTGACTTTC.

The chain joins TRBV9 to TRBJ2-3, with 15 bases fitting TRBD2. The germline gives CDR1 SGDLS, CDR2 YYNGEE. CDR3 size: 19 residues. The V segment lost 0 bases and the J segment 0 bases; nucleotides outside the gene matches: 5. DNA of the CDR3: TGTGCCAGCAGCGTAGTCCGGACTAGCGGGAGGGTGAGCACAGATACGCAGTATTTT. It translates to CASSVVRTSGRVSTDTQYF. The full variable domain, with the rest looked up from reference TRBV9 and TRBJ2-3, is DSGVTQTPKHLITATGQRVTLRCSPRSGDLSVYWYQQSLDQGLQFLIQYYNGEERAKGNILERFSAQQFPDLHSELNLSSLELGDSALYFCASSVVRTSGRVSTDTQYFGPGTRLTVL.

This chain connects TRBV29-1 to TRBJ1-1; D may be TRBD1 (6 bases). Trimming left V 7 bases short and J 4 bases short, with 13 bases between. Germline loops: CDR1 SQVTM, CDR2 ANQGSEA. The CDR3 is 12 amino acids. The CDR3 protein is CSADTGTTEAFF. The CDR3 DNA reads TGCAGCGCAGACACAGGGACCACTGAAGCTTTCTTT.